This T cell receptor (beta chain) comes out of a study of blood T cell repertoires in COVID-19. Study-wide context: Samples of COVID-19 (acute and convalescent) were obtained from the United States, Italy and Spain.

This clone was counted many times. The germline V gene encodes CDR1 SGHRS and CDR2 YFSETQ. Germline trimming cut 1 base from V and 2 bases from J; bases unmatched to any gene: 4. The CDR3 is 15 residues long. Authors' data handling: Researchers report that nucleated cell counts were estimated from reference gene primer amplification. The protocol was immunoSEQ multiplex PCR, while the TCRdb copy is restricted to in-frame clones and leaves out a portion. That table gives V, J and clone size, and the DNA gave D and trimming. The sample records 110,000 to 150,000 clones, 80% being singletons. The receptor's source is a woman between 50 and 59 years old with acute or convalescent COVID-19. Sequencing was performed on peripheral blood. The rearrangement uses TRBV5-1 and TRBJ2-7; TRBD1 matches 9 bases. This chain's CDR3 is CASSLWTGVTYEQYF. The DNA for the CDR3 is TGCGCCAGCAGCTTGTGGACAGGGGTCACCTACGAGCAGTACTTC.